The next 9 T cell receptor beta chains were all read from a single sample in a study of cytomegalovirus exposure and HLA in healthy donors. Repertoires were generated with immunoSEQ multiplex PCR, while TCRdb's copy carries only in-frame clones and drops some. The sample yields more than 55,000 clones, about 89% seen once. Sequenced input: PBMCs. The receptor set was obtained from a woman younger than 30 in good health and CMV-seronegative.

The chain recombines TRBV27 with TRBJ2-3, with D unresolved. From germline, CDR1 is MNHEY and CDR2 SMNVEV (reference sequence). The CDR3 is made up of 15 amino acids. V was shortened by 1 base and J by 2 bases, with 10 bases between the two germline ends. The chain's CDR3 is CASSLFGPSTDTQYF. The CDR3 coding sequence is TGTGCCAGCAGTTTATTTGGCCCATCCACAGATACGCAGTATTTT.

The gene calls are TRBV5-1 and TRBJ2-7, with 9 bases identical to TRBD1. The ends lost 3 bases at V and 1 base at J; junction bases unmatched: 2. The germline V gene encodes CDR1 SGHRS and CDR2 YFSETQ. The CDR3 is 14 residues long. The CDR3, as DNA: TGCGCCAGCAGCTGGGACAGGGCGTCCTACGAGCAGTACTTC. Translation gives CASSWDRASYEQYF.

Note on this clone: The junction and the germline gene differ at one end; a read error may be behind it. The chain joins TRBV6-6 to TRBJ1-2; TRBD1 is a possible D gene (6 bases). Germline V gives CDR1 MNHNY, CDR2 SVGAGI (reference sequence). There are 14 residues in the CDR3. For the CDR3, the DNA is TGTGCCAGCATTAACACAAATGAACAGGGTAATATCTCCTTC. It is translated as CASINTNEQGNISF.

In nucleotides, the CDR3 is TGTGCCAGCTCACTAACTAGCATACTAGCGGGAAAAGGAGATACGCAGTATTTT. It specifies CASSLTSILAGKGDTQYF. This sequence joins TRBV18 and TRBJ2-3; 10 nucleotides line up with TRBD2. The germline V gene encodes CDR1 KGHSH and CDR2 LQKENI. Trimming took 4 bases from V and 5 from J; bases not matched to a gene: 15. This CDR3 is built from 18 residues. The variable domain in full, with the rest retrieved from reference TRBV18 and TRBJ2-3, is NAGVMQNPRHLVRRRGQEARLRCSPMKGHSHVYWYRQLPEEGLKFMVYLQKENIIDESGMPKERFSAEFPKEGPSILRIQQVVRGDSAAYFCASSLTSILAGKGDTQYFGPGTRLTVL.

The chain is built from TRBV29-1 and TRBJ1-2; D is perhaps TRBD1 (6 bases). The CDR3 loop spans 13 amino acids. V was clipped by 7 bases and J by 4 bases, with 16 bases between them. Germline lookup yields CDR1 SQVTM and CDR2 ANQGSEA. CDR3 sequence: CSAARRGGYGYTF. As DNA, the CDR3 is TGCAGCGCTGCGCGTCGAGGGGGCTATGGCTACACCTTC.

V gene TRBV9 combines with J gene TRBJ1-2, with 10 bases lining up with TRBD1. The CDR3 loop spans 18 amino acids. Germline-derived CDR1 and CDR2 are SGDLS and YYNGEE. Trimming removed 3 bases from V and 2 bases from J; junction bases left unmatched: 13. CDR3 protein: CASSGVRTGGEGNYGYTF. For the CDR3, the DNA is TGTGCCAGCAGCGGGGTAAGGACAGGGGGAGAGGGAAACTATGGCTACACCTTC. The entire variable domain, with the rest obtained from reference TRBV9 and TRBJ1-2, is as follows: DSGVTQTPKHLITATGQRVTLRCSPRSGDLSVYWYQQSLDQGLQFLIQYYNGEERAKGNILERFSAQQFPDLHSELNLSSLELGDSALYFCASSGVRTGGEGNYGYTFGSGTRLTVV.

The chain employs TRBV18 and TRBJ2-5; perhaps TRBD1 as D (5 bases). The CDR3 is made up of 15 amino acids. V was shortened by 1 base and J by 2 bases, with 11 bases between the two germline ends. Germline V gives CDR1 KGHSH, CDR2 LQKENI. The CDR3 sequence: CASSPRFTGQETQYF. As DNA, the CDR3 is TGTGCCAGCTCACCACGATTTACAGGACAAGAGACCCAGTACTTC.

This clone has only one observation. The V and J genes are TRBV7-9 and TRBJ2-1, with 11 bases lining up with TRBD2. The germline CDR1 and CDR2 sequences are SEHNR and FQNEAQ (reference sequence). The CDR3 runs 16 residues. With V trimmed by 2 bases and J by 7 bases, 7 bases remained unmatched. The CDR3 DNA follows: TGTGCCAGCAGCTTATCGGCTAGCGGGGGGTATAATGAGCAGTTCTTC. As protein: CASSLSASGGYNEQFF.

V gene TRBV5-1 combines with J gene TRBJ2-1; 7 bases fit TRBD2. Germline lookup yields CDR1 SGHRS and CDR2 YFSETQ. CDR3 length: 13 residues. V was clipped by 5 bases and J by 8 bases; unmatched bases: 7. The CDR3 nucleotides are TGCGCCAGCAGTCCATCGAGCGGGGATGAGCAGTTCTTC. It translates to CASSPSSGDEQFF.